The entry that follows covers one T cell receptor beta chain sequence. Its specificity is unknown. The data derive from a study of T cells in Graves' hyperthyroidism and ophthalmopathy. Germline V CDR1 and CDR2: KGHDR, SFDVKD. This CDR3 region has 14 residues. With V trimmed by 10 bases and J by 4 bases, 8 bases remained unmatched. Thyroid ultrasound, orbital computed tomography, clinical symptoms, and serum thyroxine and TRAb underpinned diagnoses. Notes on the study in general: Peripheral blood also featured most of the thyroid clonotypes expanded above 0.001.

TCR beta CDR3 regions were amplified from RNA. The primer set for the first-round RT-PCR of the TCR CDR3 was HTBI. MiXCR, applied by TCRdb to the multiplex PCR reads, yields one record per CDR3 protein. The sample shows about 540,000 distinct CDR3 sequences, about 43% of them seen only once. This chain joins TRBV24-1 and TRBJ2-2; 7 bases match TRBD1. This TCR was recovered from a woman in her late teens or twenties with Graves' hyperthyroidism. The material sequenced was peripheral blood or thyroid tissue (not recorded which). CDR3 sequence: CATRQGMGTGELFF. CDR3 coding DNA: TGTGCCACGAGACAGGGAATGGGCACCGGGGAGCTGTTTTTT.